This T cell receptor beta chain was observed in a study of blood T cell repertoires in COVID-19 (dated by TCRdb to about 2020). Background on the whole study: Samples from collaborators originated in the United States, Italy and Spain and spanned both the acute and convalescent phases of COVID-19. The prospective study material was composed of cDNA or gDNA derived from T cells, B-cell-depleted T cells, or PBMCs. Subjects who had been exposed to COVID-19, were actively infected with it, or had recovered from it provided the deeply sampled blood TCRbeta repertoires that made up the dataset. The repertoires were released in a freely available public database meant as a resource for research on the immune response to SARS-CoV-2. Samples were obtained from the ongoing ImmuneRACE study (first 160 participants) and from over a thousand subjects provided by 6 global collaborators. Sample metadata almost always included a de-identified subject ID, COVID-19 status, age in years and sex. HLA class I and class II types, where available, came from metadata supplied by the sample provider rather than from assay-based typing.

According to the germline V gene (reference sequence), CDR1 reads LNHDA and CDR2 reads SQIVND. Its CDR3 holds 14 amino acids, cysteine through phenylalanine. Here the CDR3 DNA is all that survives: 42 bases in frame from base 1. V is pruned by 3 bases and J by 7 bases, leaving 3 bases of the junction without a gene match. TCRbeta CDR3 regions were amplified from genomic DNA by means of the immunoSEQ Assay, a bias-controlled multiplex PCR. As for the authors' bioinformatics: The number of nucleated cells in each sample was estimated from the amplification of reference gene primers within the assay. To quantify the absolute abundance of each unique TCRbeta CDR3 rearrangement, sequence reads were collapsed and filtered. For each sample, productive Simpson clonality was calculated as the square root of Simpson's diversity index across productive rearrangements. This is the immuneACCESS table as TCRdb keeps it, with only in-frame sequences that have V and J called. A part of the clones is gone; compared with another copy, unresolved V genes explain less than half, and the rest is unexplained. Clone size and the V and J calls come from that table; the DNA yielded D and trimming. The sample data list approximately 78,000 clones, and roughly nine tenths of these were observed just once. The ten largest clones add up to roughly 2.6% of the sample.

Concerning this clone itself: The specificity of this receptor is unknown. The record has no base qualities; no much larger clone is one base away.

The paper as a whole reports these results and caveats: How much clinical and demographic metadata was included differed by source and by participant, and the metadata was provided uncurated.

At one collaborating source in Seattle, patients were enrolled during active infection and were followed longitudinally through the course of disease. The collaborating institutions used their own protocols to collect whole blood in K2EDTA tubes. For TCRbeta analysis, collaborator samples were shipped as frozen whole blood, as isolated PBMCs, or as DNA extracted from either sample type. The sequence derives from a man between 45 and 60 years old with COVID-19, enrolled during active disease. The specimen was peripheral blood. The chain is made from TRBV19 and TRBJ1-6; 7 central bases correspond to TRBD1. The CDR3: CASSIGTENSPLHF. The sequence in DNA is TGTGCCAGTAGTATCGGGACAGAAAATTCACCCCTCCACTTT.